The clone carrying this T cell receptor beta chain has a handful of counts. The antigen is undetermined. These data originate in a study of blood T cells in healthy people across ages. Germline trimming cut 5 bases from V and 12 bases from J; bases unmatched to any gene: 6. Germline assignment: CDR1 SGHAT and CDR2 FQNNGV. The CDR3 runs 12 residues. Each donor's blood draw was approximately 10 milliliters of peripheral blood. Sample-barcoded 5' priming and a J-beta primer mix drove a second PCR of about 6 to 12 cycles. A template-switch adaptor with 12 random nucleotides tagged each cDNA molecule. TCRdb itself ran the 5' RACE reads through MiXCR, one entry per CDR3 protein. The table shows about 1,400,000 distinct CDR3 sequences, with around two fifths occurring only once. Study results and caveats: There were more naive CD4+ cells and higher diversity in long-lived donors than in aged donors.

This chain uses TRBV11-2 with TRBJ2-1, with TRBD2 identical over 8 bases. The sequenced sample was blood. The receptor was isolated from a woman aged 18-29 years in good health. CDR3 amino acids: CASSKGLVGQFF. The CDR3 DNA follows: TGTGCCAGCAGCAAGGGACTAGTGGGGCAGTTCTTC.